The 26 T cell receptor beta chains presented below share a single source sample, sequenced in a study of T cell responses to AZD1222 COVID-19 vaccine (TCRdb year 2021). Receptor libraries were prepared by the immunoSEQ multiplex PCR assay. In its TCRdb copy, this immuneACCESS table keeps in-frame sequences only and misses some clones. Where compared with another copy, unresolved V genes explain less than half of these, and the others have no known cause. The sample records about 140,000 clones, 92% of which are singletons. Approximately 5.4% of the sample lies in the top ten. The time point tag for this specimen amounts to: baseline before first vaccination. This specimen was peripheral blood, taken on day 0 of AZD1222 vaccination. All receptors come from an adult in good health.

V usage is TRBV6-5 and J usage is TRBJ2-3; D is perhaps TRBD2 (6 bases). Germline V lookup: CDR1 MNHEY, CDR2 SVGAGI. CDR3 size: 13 residues. The ends were cut back, 7 bases at V and 6 bases at J, with 14 bases in the middle. The CDR3 is CASTSGGRDTQYF. The CDR3 DNA reads TGTGCCAGCACCTCCGGAGGGAGGGATACGCAGTATTTT.

This sequence joins TRBV18 and TRBJ2-1, with D possibly TRBD2 on 5 matching bases. From germline, CDR1 is KGHSH and CDR2 LQKENI. The V and J ends lost 4 bases and 0 bases respectively, with 10 bases between them. This CDR3 is 15 amino acids long. The chain's CDR3 is CASSRGVASYNEQFF. In DNA, the CDR3 is TGTGCCAGCTCACGGGGAGTCGCCTCCTACAATGAGCAGTTCTTC.

V usage is TRBV27 and J usage is TRBJ2-7, with 7 bases matching TRBD1. V shed 5 bases, J shed 5 bases, and the junction held 6 bases outside the gene matches. This CDR3 comprises 13 residues. CDR1 MNHEY and CDR2 SMNVEV come from the germline V gene (reference sequence). The CDR3 is CASSPSQGDEQYF. The CDR3 nucleotides read TGTGCCAGCAGTCCCAGCCAGGGGGACGAGCAGTACTTC.

This clone was counted a single time. The chain combines TRBV2 with TRBJ2-5; weak D call: TRBD1 (6 bases). The V end lost 7 bases, the J end lost 0 bases, and 9 bases lay between the germline ends. Germline V gene lookup returns CDR1 SNHLY and CDR2 FYNNEI. This CDR3 has 13 residues. This CDR3 reads CASIGQNQETQYF. The CDR3 DNA follows: TGTGCCAGCATCGGACAGAACCAAGAGACCCAGTACTTC. Supplemented by reference TRBV2 and TRBJ2-5, the full variable domain reads EPEVTQTPSHQVTQMGQEVILRCVPISNHLYFYWYRQILGQKVEFLVSFYNNEISEKSEIFDDQFSVERPDGSNFTLKIRSTKLEDSAMYFCASIGQNQETQYFGPGTRLLVL.

V gene TRBV27 combines with J gene TRBJ1-1; D is unresolved. The CDR3 runs to 17 residues. Trimming pared 6 bases from V and 0 bases from J, leaving 20 bases between. Germline V gives CDR1 MNHEY, CDR2 SMNVEV (reference sequence). The CDR3: CASSRNRAPTLNTEAFF. CDR3 coding DNA: TGTGCCAGCAGCAGAAACCGGGCCCCGACCTTGAACACTGAAGCTTTCTTT.

This chain links TRBV28 with TRBJ1-2; D remains ambiguous. Trimming removed 2 bases at V and 8 bases at J, with 9 bases between. Germline CDR1 MDHEN, CDR2 SYDVKM. CDR3 length: 12 residues. The CDR3 loop reads CASSLGMGGYTF. The CDR3 DNA sequence: TGTGCCAGCAGTTTAGGTATGGGGGGCTACACCTTC.

Worth noting for this clone: At one end the junction does not follow the germline gene, possibly because of a read error. Here the CDR3 reads CASSLDGHTF. CDR3 in DNA: TGTGCCAGCAGTTTGGATGGCCACACCTTC. The rearrangement joins TRBV12-3 or TRBV12-4 to TRBJ1-2; no clear D. This CDR3 has 10 amino acids.

The rearrangement uses TRBV28 and TRBJ1-5, with 9 bases identical to TRBD1. Germline V gene data show CDR1 as MDHEN and CDR2 as SYDVKM. The CDR3 has 22 residues. The V segment lost 1 base and the J segment 6 bases; nucleotides outside the gene matches: 25. The CDR3 is CASSLFLGRDRAFPREGQPQHF. The CDR3 nucleotides are TGTGCCAGCAGTTTATTTCTAGGCCGGGACAGGGCCTTCCCAAGGGAGGGTCAGCCCCAGCATTTT.

The chain joins TRBV10-3 to TRBJ2-7, with D tentatively TRBD1 (6 bases). V lost 3 bases to trimming and J lost 6 bases, with 12 bases between them. The germline V gene has CDR1 ENHRY and CDR2 SYGVKD. The CDR3 spans 13 residues. The CDR3 here is CAISDAGVGEQYF. In DNA form, the CDR3 reads TGTGCCATCAGTGATGCAGGGGTTGGCGAGCAGTACTTC.

The CDR3 loop is CASSELGAGANSYNSPLHF. CDR3 nucleotide sequence: TGTGCCAGCAGTGAACTCGGGGCAGGCGCCAACTCCTATAATTCACCCCTCCACTTT. V and J are TRBV6-1 and TRBJ1-6; perhaps TRBD1 as D (5 bases). V lost 2 bases and J lost 0, with 17 bases in between. Germline V gives CDR1 MNHNS, CDR2 SASEGT. The CDR3 consists of 19 residues.

This clone is a singleton in its sample. The gene calls are TRBV15 and TRBJ1-2, with a weak D call TRBD1 (6 bases). The ends were cut back, 1 base at V and 0 bases at J, with 12 bases in the middle. This CDR3 is built from 16 residues. The germline V gene encodes CDR1 LNHNV and CDR2 YYDKDF (reference sequence). The CDR3 spells CATSRAGRTANYGYTF. The CDR3 coding sequence is TGTGCCACCAGCAGAGCGGGCAGGACAGCTAACTATGGCTACACCTTC. The whole variable domain, remainder taken from reference TRBV15 and TRBJ1-2, is DAMVIQNPRYQVTQFGKPVTLSCSQTLNHNVMYWYQQKSSQAPKLLFHYYDKDFNNEADTPDNFQSRRPNTSFCFLDIRSPGLGDTAMYLCATSRAGRTANYGYTFGSGTRLTVV.

The V gene is TRBV10-3, the J gene TRBJ1-6; 8 nucleotides align to TRBD1. CDR3 length: 14 residues. The V and J ends lost 7 bases and 7 bases, in that order; junction bases with no gene match: 6. Germline V CDR1 and CDR2: ENHRY, SYGVKD. CDR3 bases: TGTGCCATCACCTCCGGGACAGGCAATTCACCCCTCCACTTT. It is translated as CAITSGTGNSPLHF.

The chain couples TRBV5-6 to TRBJ2-3; D possibly corresponds to TRBD1 (5 bases). CDR3 length: 11 amino acids. The ends were cut back, 5 bases at V and 12 bases at J, with 13 bases in the middle. Germline V gives CDR1 SGHDT, CDR2 YYEEEE. This CDR3 reads CASSSQGPQYF. In nucleotides, the CDR3 is TGTGCCAGCAGTTCTCAGGGTCCCCAGTATTTT.

The chain carries TRBV9 and TRBJ1-1; weak D call: TRBD1 (5 bases). The CDR3 runs 12 residues. Per germline, CDR1 SGDLS and CDR2 YYNGEE. The V end was cut by 5 bases, the J end by 5 bases, with 10 bases between. The CDR3 DNA sequence: TGTGCCAGCAGTACCAGGGAGACTGAAGCTTTCTTT. The encoded protein is CASSTRETEAFF.

This chain connects TRBV10-3 to TRBJ1-1, with 8 bases aligning to TRBD1. The CDR3 loop spans 16 amino acids. The ends lost 2 bases at V and 2 bases at J; junction bases unmatched: 7. Germline CDR1 is ENHRY and CDR2 is SYGVKD. In nucleotides, the CDR3 is TGTGCCATCAGTGAGACACCGGGACAGGTAAACACTGAAGCTTTCTTT. Its protein product is CAISETPGQVNTEAFF.

This clone showed up just a few times. The V and J genes are TRBV7-9 and TRBJ2-2, with TRBD2 identical over 7 bases. Germline V CDR1 and CDR2: SEHNR, FQNEAQ (reference sequence). The CDR3 is made up of 15 amino acids. Trimming at V came to 2 bases and at J to 5 bases, leaving 5 bases not matched to a gene. Here the CDR3 DNA reads TGTGCCAGCAGCTTATCAGCGGGGCCAACCGGGGAGCTGTTTTTT. Its translation: CASSLSAGPTGELFF.

The chain carries TRBV4-1 and TRBJ2-7; 8 bases are a match to TRBD1. V lost 2 bases, J lost 5 bases, and 11 bases stayed unmatched. Germline CDR1 MGHRA, CDR2 YSYEKL. There are 16 residues in the CDR3. The CDR3 spells CASSQQTGDPLNEQYF. CDR3 sequence (DNA): TGCGCCAGCAGCCAACAGACAGGGGACCCACTTAACGAGCAGTACTTC.

The chain employs TRBV9 and TRBJ1-2, with D hard to call. Germline assignment: CDR1 SGDLS and CDR2 YYNGEE. Trimming cost V 0 bases and J 4 bases, with 22 bases left between them. CDR3 length: 18 residues. The CDR3 loop reads CASSVGIVAAPEGYGYTF. In DNA form, the CDR3 reads TGTGCCAGCAGCGTAGGAATCGTGGCAGCCCCTGAGGGCTATGGCTACACCTTC.

The V gene is TRBV5-1, the J gene TRBJ1-1; D may be TRBD1 (5 bases). The CDR3 contains 14 residues. V lost 3 bases, J lost 1 base, and 10 bases lay in between. Germline assignment: CDR1 SGHRS and CDR2 YFSETQ. Here the CDR3 DNA reads TGCGCCAGCAGCTCCAGGACACGGAACACTGAAGCTTTCTTT. This sequence encodes CASSSRTRNTEAFF.

The chain has TRBV5-1 and TRBJ2-7; TRBD1 agrees at 7 bases. CDR1 is SGHRS and CDR2 is YFSETQ in the germline V gene. With 5 bases clipped from V and 0 bases from J, the junction kept 5 bases outside the gene matches. This CDR3 is built from 14 residues. The CDR3: CASRKGQNSYEQYF. The CDR3, as DNA: TGCGCCAGCAGGAAGGGACAGAACTCCTACGAGCAGTACTTC.

V gene TRBV14 combines with J gene TRBJ2-1; 12 nucleotides line up with TRBD2. Germline V gene sequence: CDR1 SGHDN, CDR2 FVKESK. The junction had 7 bases not matched to a gene; V was cut back by 3 bases and J by 7 bases. The CDR3 has 16 residues. CDR3 bases: TGTGCCAGCAGCCATCTAGCGGGAGGGCCTTCGAATGAGCAGTTCTTC. Protein: CASSHLAGGPSNEQFF.

This clone came up a few times. The chain joins TRBV7-9 to TRBJ2-5, with TRBD2 as a possible D gene (6 bases). Germline V gene lookup returns CDR1 SEHNR and CDR2 FQNEAQ (reference sequence). The CDR3 extends over 12 amino acids. Trimming stripped 3 bases from V and 8 bases from J, with 10 bases between. The DNA of the CDR3 is TGTGCCAGCAGCTTCACTAGCTCAACCCAGTACTTC. Encoded protein: CASSFTSSTQYF.

This clone was recorded once. V usage is TRBV11-2 and J usage is TRBJ2-7; 9 bases fit TRBD1. The ends lost 7 bases at V and 5 bases at J; junction bases unmatched: 3. The CDR3 totals 12 residues. Per the germline V gene, CDR1 is SGHAT and CDR2 is FQNNGV. The CDR3 sequence is CASTTGGHEQYF. The CDR3 bases are TGTGCCAGCACAACAGGGGGCCACGAGCAGTACTTC.

The chain uses TRBV28 and TRBJ2-1, with TRBD1 matching 7 bases. CDR3 length equals 14 residues. Germline CDR1 is MDHEN and CDR2 is SYDVKM. J was trimmed by 7 bases and V by 6 bases; bases with no gene match: 9. The CDR3 is CASSTRQGRNEQFF. DNA for the CDR3: TGTGCCAGCAGCACTAGACAGGGTCGGAATGAGCAGTTCTTC.

This chain uses TRBV28 with TRBJ1-3, with D perhaps matching TRBD1 (6 bases). Per germline, CDR1 MDHEN and CDR2 SYDVKM. The CDR3 length is 20 residues. V lost 6 bases and J 0 bases, leaving 27 bases between the germline ends. The chain's CDR3 is CASSQGTRQAARFSGNTIYF. The DNA for the CDR3 is TGTGCCAGCAGCCAAGGCACAAGACAGGCCGCGCGTTTCTCTGGAAACACCATATATTTT.

As for this clone: An end of the junction differs from the germline gene, which may be a read error. The rearrangement uses TRBV2 and TRBJ2-1, with D tentatively TRBD1 (5 bases). CDR3 size: 14 residues. Germline loops: CDR1 SNHLY, CDR2 FYNNEI. The CDR3 region is CGALRLDNYNEQFF. Here the CDR3 DNA reads TGCGGAGCTCTCAGACTGGACAACTACAATGAGCAGTTCTTC.